One sample yielded the 3 T cell receptor beta chains listed below, sequenced in a study of CD8 T cells in ankylosing spondylitis. A single record per CDR3 protein comes from TCRdb applying MiXCR to the 5' RACE reads. This repertoire shows roughly 120,000 distinct CDR3 sequences, approximately 6.8% found once; its top ten account for 12%. The sequenced sample consisted of blood, either unsorted or a sorted T cell fraction (not recorded which). The source is a male donor with ankylosing spondylitis or in good health (not recorded which).

This clonotype was found a few times. This chain joins TRBV6-5 and TRBJ1-3, with a weak D call TRBD1 (5 bases). The CDR3 has 15 amino acids. V gave up 2 bases and J gave up 0 bases, with 8 bases separating them. The germline CDR1 and CDR2 sequences are MNHEY and SVGAGI. CDR3 coding DNA: TGTGCCAGCAGTTACGACAGTACCTCTGGAAACACCATATATTTT. This codes for CASSYDSTSGNTIYF.

CDR3: CASSYRRAGTDTQYF. DNA for the CDR3: TGTGCCAGCAGTTACCGACGTGCCGGAACAGATACGCAGTATTTT. This sequence joins TRBV28 and TRBJ2-3; D unclear. Per the germline V gene, CDR1 is MDHEN and CDR2 is SYDVKM. V lost 4 bases and J 3 bases, leaving 14 bases between the germline ends. This CDR3 region has 15 residues.

This clonotype was seen repeatedly, ten times or more. The CDR3, as DNA: TGCGCCAGCAGCGGGACCGAAGGAGAGCTCGAGCAGTACTTC. Residues: CASSGTEGELEQYF. This chain links TRBV5-1 with TRBJ2-7; D is possibly TRBD1 or TRBD2 (5 bases each). The V end lost 4 bases, the J end lost 6 bases, and 17 bases lay between the germline ends. This CDR3 spans 14 amino acids. Germline V lookup: CDR1 SGHRS, CDR2 YFSETQ.